Detailed here is one T cell receptor (beta chain). The same CDR3 arises from other DNA sequences in this sample as well. The sample comes from a study of blood T cell repertoires in COVID-19. The CDR3 length is 14 residues. Germline-derived CDR1 and CDR2 are LGHNA and YSLEER. V was clipped by 1 base and J by 4 bases; unmatched bases: 2. Using immunoSEQ multiplex PCR, the repertoire was profiled, and TCRdb retains in-frame clones only, with some absent. The sample records around 160,000 clones, less than 90% being singletons. The V and J genes are TRBV4-3 and TRBJ1-2; 8 bases line up with TRBD1. This TCR was sampled from a human donor in a cohort sampled during active COVID-19. Input material: peripheral blood. Here the CDR3 reads CASSQGQGAYGYTF. The CDR3 coding sequence is TGCGCCAGCAGCCAAGGTCAGGGGGCCTATGGCTACACCTTC.